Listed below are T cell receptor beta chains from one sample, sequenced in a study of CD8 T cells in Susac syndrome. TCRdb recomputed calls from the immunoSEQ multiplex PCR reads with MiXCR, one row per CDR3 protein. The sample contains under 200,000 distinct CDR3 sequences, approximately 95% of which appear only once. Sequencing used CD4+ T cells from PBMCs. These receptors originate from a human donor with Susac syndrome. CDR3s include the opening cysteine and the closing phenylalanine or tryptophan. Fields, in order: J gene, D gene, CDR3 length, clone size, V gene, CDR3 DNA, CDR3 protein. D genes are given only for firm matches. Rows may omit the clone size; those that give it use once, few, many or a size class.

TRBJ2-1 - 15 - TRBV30 TGTGCCTGGAGAGGAGCCAACGCCTTCTACAATGAGCAGTTCTTC CAWRGANAFYNEQFF
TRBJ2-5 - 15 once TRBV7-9 TGTGCCAGCAGCCTACAGGCAGGGGGGCAAGAGACCCAGTACTTC CASSLQAGGQETQYF
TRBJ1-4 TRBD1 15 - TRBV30 TGTGCCCAAGGGGTGCGGGGACAGGGGCATGAAAAACTGTTTTTT CAQGVRGQGHEKLFF
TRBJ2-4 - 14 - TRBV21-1 TGTGCCAGCAGGGATGGTCGCAGGGCAAACATTCAGTACTTC CASRDGRRANIQYF
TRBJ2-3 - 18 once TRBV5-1 TGCGCCAGCAGCCCGGGCCCCCAGCGGGCCTTATCCACAGATACGCAGTATTTT CASSPGPQRALSTDTQYF
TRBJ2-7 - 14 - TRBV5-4 TGTGCCAGCAGCTTTGACCGTAGGGCCTACGAGCAGTACTTC CASSFDRRAYEQYF
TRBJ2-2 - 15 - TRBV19 TGTGCCAGTAGATTCGGGGGTACCCTGACCGGGGAGCTGTTTTTT CASRFGGTLTGELFF
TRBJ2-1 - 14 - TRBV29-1 TGCAGCGTTCGCGGGGCAAGCTCCTACAATGAGCAGTTCTTC CSVRGASSYNEQFF
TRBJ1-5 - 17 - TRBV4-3 TGCGCCAGCAGCCATTCCTGGGCACAGGGTCCCAATCAGCCCCAGCATTTT CASSHSWAQGPNQPQHF
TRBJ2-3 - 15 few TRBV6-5 TGTGCCAGCAGTTACTCGGCGGGGCTAACAGATACGCAGTATTTT CASSYSAGLTDTQYF
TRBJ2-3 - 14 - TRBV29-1 TGCAGCGTTTTCAGACCCCCGGGGACAGATACGCAGTATTTT CSVFRPPGTDTQYF
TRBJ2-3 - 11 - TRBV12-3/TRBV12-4 TGTGCCAGCAGTTTAGAGAGAGCGCAGTATTTT CASSLERAQYF
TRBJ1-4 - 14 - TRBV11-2 TGTGCCAGCAGCCCGACAGGTCGCGATGAAAAACTGTTTTTT CASSPTGRDEKLFF
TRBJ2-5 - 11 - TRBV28 TGTGCCAGCACTCCCGGCCGGACCCAGTACTTC CASTPGRTQYF
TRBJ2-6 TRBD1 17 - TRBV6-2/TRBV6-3 TGTGCCAGCAGTGAGGACAGGGGGCGCGCTGGGGCCAACGTCCTGACTTTC CASSEDRGRAGANVLTF
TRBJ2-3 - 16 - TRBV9 TGTGCCAGCAGCGTAGATGTTGGCGGGAGCACAGATACGCAGTATTTT CASSVDVGGSTDTQYF
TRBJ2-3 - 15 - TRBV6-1 TGTGCCAGCAGACCCGAGGGAACAAGCACAGATACGCAGTATTTT CASRPEGTSTDTQYF
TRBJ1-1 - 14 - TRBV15 TGTGCCACCGTGCAAGGCAGGCGTCAAACTGAAGCTTTCTTT CATVQGRRQTEAFF
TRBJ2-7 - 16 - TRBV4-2 TGTGCCAGCAGCCAAGATCCGGGCAGAGGAACCTACGAGCAGTACTTC CASSQDPGRGTYEQYF
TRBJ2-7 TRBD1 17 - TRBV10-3 TGTGCCATCAGTGAGCCCGGACAGGGCGATCATTCCTACGAGCAGTACTTC CAISEPGQGDHSYEQYF
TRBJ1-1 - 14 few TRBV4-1 TGCGCCAGCAGCCAAGCGCAGGGGAACACTGAAGCTTTCTTT CASSQAQGNTEAFF
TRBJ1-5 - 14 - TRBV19 TGTGCCAGTAGTATAATGGGGGAGCGGCAGCCCCAGCATTTT CASSIMGERQPQHF
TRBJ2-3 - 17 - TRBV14 TGTGCCAGCAGCCAAGGGAAGCCACTCGGAAGCACAGATACGCAGTATTTT CASSQGKPLGSTDTQYF
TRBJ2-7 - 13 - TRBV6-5 TGTGCCAGCAGTCTGGGACGGAACTACGAGCAGTACTTC CASSLGRNYEQYF
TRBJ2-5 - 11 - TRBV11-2 TGTGCCAGCAGCGTTTACGAGACCCAGTACTTC CASSVYETQYF
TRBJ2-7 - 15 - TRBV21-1 TGTGCCAGCATTCTAGGGGGGTGTTACTCCTACGAGCAGTACTTC CASILGGCYSYEQYF
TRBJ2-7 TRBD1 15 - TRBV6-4 TGTGCCACCACTTCGTTGGGGACAGCAACCTACGAGCAGTACTTC CATTSLGTATYEQYF
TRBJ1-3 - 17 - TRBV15 TGTGCCACCAGCAGAGATCAGGGGCCCGGTTCTGGAAACACCATATATTTT CATSRDQGPGSGNTIYF